This T cell receptor beta chain was obtained from a study of blood T cell repertoires in COVID-19. Study details: PBMCs, B-cell-depleted T cells, or T cells provided the cDNA or gDNA that made up the material.

The repertoire was sequenced with immunoSEQ multiplex PCR; TCRdb's copy has only in-frame clones and lacks some. Altogether roughly 90,000 clones are present, 80% to 90% being singletons, with the ten largest covering around 5%. There are 18 residues in the CDR3. Germline V gene sequence: CDR1 LNHDA, CDR2 SQIVND (reference sequence). The V and J ends lost 8 bases and 3 bases respectively, with 26 bases between them. The V call is TRBV19, the J call TRBJ1-5; TRBD1 might be the D (6 bases). This sequence originates from a woman older than 75 with active COVID-19. Sample: peripheral blood. CDR3 nucleotide sequence: TGTGCCAGTGCCACACGGACAGCAACTAACCCTTCCAATCAGCCCCAGCATTTT. Translation: CASATRTATNPSNQPQHF.